This T cell receptor (beta chain) came from a study of T cells in pancreatic ductal adenocarcinoma. Study-level findings and limits: Enrichment of CD45RO+ effector over naive T cells in tumors may bias clonality. No significant tumor-blood clonality difference; means were about 0.1 and 0.065. Blood had more productive templates and about 8-fold more unique clonotypes than tumor.

Sequencing used immunoSEQ multiplex PCR; TCRdb keeps in-frame clones, though not all of them. The table lists about 98,000 clones, around 96% of them singletons, with roughly 3.1% in the top ten. CDR3 size: 15 residues. Germline V CDR1 and CDR2: SGHTA, FQGNSA. With 1 base clipped from V and 9 bases from J, the junction kept 9 bases outside the gene matches. Surgery without prior neoadjuvant therapy was the treatment of the selected pancreatic ductal adenocarcinoma patients. A note on this clone: Its antigen remains unidentified.

This chain joins TRBV7-2 and TRBJ2-1; 7 bases are shared with TRBD2. The clonotype originates from a human donor with pancreatic ductal adenocarcinoma. Sample: PBMCs. The CDR3 reads CASSLEAGAPGEQFF. The CDR3 nucleotides are TGTGCCAGCAGCTTAGAGGCGGGAGCTCCGGGTGAGCAGTTCTTC.